This T cell receptor (beta chain) was profiled in a study of blood T cell repertoires in COVID-19 (dated by TCRdb to the early 2020s). A note on the overall study: Samples from collaborators originated in the United States, Italy and Spain and spanned both the acute and convalescent phases of COVID-19. The prospective study material was composed of cDNA or gDNA derived from T cells, B-cell-depleted T cells, or PBMCs. The dataset comprised deeply sampled blood TCRbeta repertoires from subjects exposed to, actively infected with, or recovered from COVID-19. The repertoires were made available in a free public database intended to serve as a resource for research on the immune response to SARS-CoV-2. Samples were obtained from the ongoing ImmuneRACE study (first 160 participants) and from 1,000 to 1,500 subjects provided by 6 global collaborators. Nearly every sample came with metadata listing a de-identified subject ID, COVID-19 status, age in years and sex. HLA class I and class II types, where available, came from metadata supplied by the sample provider rather than from assay-based typing.

What the research found in general, with its limitations: How much clinical and demographic metadata was included differed by source and by participant, and the metadata was provided uncurated.

The table lists this clone with a few counts. The target of this receptor is not known. No quality values exist for individual bases; no much larger clone is one base distant. The collaborating institutions used their own protocols to collect whole blood in K2EDTA tubes. For TCRbeta analysis, collaborator samples were shipped as frozen whole blood, as isolated PBMCs, or as DNA extracted from either sample type. TCRbeta CDR3 regions were amplified from genomic DNA using the immunoSEQ Assay, a bias-controlled multiplex PCR. The paper's data handling went like this. Within the assay, amplification of reference gene primers was used to estimate how many nucleated cells each sample contained. To quantify the absolute abundance of each unique TCRbeta CDR3 rearrangement, sequence reads were collapsed and filtered. Productive Simpson clonality was computed per sample as the square root of Simpson's diversity index over productive rearrangements. As stored in TCRdb, this immuneACCESS dataset retains in-frame rearrangements with V and J assigned. A fraction of the clones does not appear; measured against another copy, unresolved V genes explain less than half of the discrepancy, and the remainder lacks a known reason. V and J calls plus clone size are reproduced from that table; the DNA served to infer D and trimming. This sample gives hundreds of thousands of clones in total; about 89% of them show up just once. Roughly 5% of the sample is in the top ten clones.

Trimmed from V: 6 bases; trimmed from J: 8 bases; junction bases lacking a gene match: 11. There are 15 amino acids in the CDR3, from cysteine to phenylalanine inclusive. Only CDR3 DNA is held: 45 bases, read in frame from base 1. The germline V gene (reference sequence) provides CDR1 SEHNR and CDR2 FQNEAQ. The sequence was collected from a man aged 35 to 55 with acute or convalescent COVID-19. The chain is encoded by TRBV7-9 joined to TRBJ2-1; TRBD2 fits 9 bases in the junction. Sequences were obtained from peripheral blood. The CDR3 region: CASSFSGGSRDEQFF. In nucleotides, the sequence is TGTGCCAGCAGTTTTAGCGGGGGATCCCGAGATGAGCAGTTCTTC.